This is a list of T cell receptor beta chains from one sample in a study of cytomegalovirus exposure and HLA in healthy donors. Using immunoSEQ multiplex PCR, the repertoire was profiled, and TCRdb retains in-frame clones only, with some absent. The ten top clones account for 2% to 3%, within a sample of under 150,000 clones. Sequenced sample: PBMCs. The source is a man aged 35-49 years in good health and CMV-seronegative. CDR3s include the opening cysteine and the closing phenylalanine or tryptophan.

v_call: TRBV27
cdr3_aa: CASRLSGTASGNTIYF

v_call: TRBV4-3
cdr3_aa: CASSQDNGGPTEAFF

v_call: TRBV5-1
cdr3_aa: CASADRGLVNTEAFF

v_call: TRBV7-2
cdr3_aa: CASSVGLAGLRGDTQYF

v_call: TRBV5-8
cdr3_aa: CASSLGRLVTF

v_call: TRBV28
cdr3_aa: CASSYISQPTDTQYF

v_call: TRBV5-4
cdr3_aa: CASSFGLAGGYYEQYF

v_call: TRBV13
cdr3_aa: CASSLGRGGDEQFF

v_call: TRBV9
cdr3_aa: CASSVAAGLKETQYF

v_call: TRBV18
cdr3_aa: CASSPPGGNQPQHF

v_call: TRBV28
cdr3_aa: CASSSYSDTQYF

v_call: TRBV6-4
cdr3_aa: CASSKGQGASDTQYF

v_call: TRBV5-1
cdr3_aa: CASSLVGGWDSPLHF

v_call: TRBV2
cdr3_aa: CASRGQGRDTEAFF

v_call: TRBV2
cdr3_aa: CASSAPREQYF

v_call: TRBV28
cdr3_aa: CASNLGQPPYEQYF

v_call: TRBV27
cdr3_aa: CASGRGGLSTKEQYF

v_call: TRBV4-1
cdr3_aa: CASSQEGGQVSHIRNSPLHF

v_call: TRBV29-1
cdr3_aa: CSGKTKRGRTFAKNIQYF

v_call: TRBV11-2
cdr3_aa: CASSSWAGPGDTQYF

v_call: TRBV29-1
cdr3_aa: CSVEGTDTYEQYF

v_call: TRBV5-1
cdr3_aa: CASSPGLGYEQFF

v_call: TRBV2
cdr3_aa: CASSGQGSDTEAFF

v_call: TRBV6-4
cdr3_aa: CASSVKEGQPQHF

v_call: TRBV5-1
cdr3_aa: CASSTTGVQETQYF

v_call: TRBV6-5
cdr3_aa: CASSQINRGNYGYTF

v_call: TRBV7-3
cdr3_aa: CASSSASGAYNEQFF

v_call: TRBV5-1
cdr3_aa: CASSLGTNTEAFF

v_call: TRBV4-1
cdr3_aa: CASSQTGGAYGYTF

v_call: TRBV7-2
cdr3_aa: CASSLVLGTQYF

v_call: TRBV10-3
cdr3_aa: CAATGTDGDGYTF

v_call: TRBV10-2
cdr3_aa: CASSGTGQGFSDTQYF

v_call: TRBV7-9
cdr3_aa: CASSLALAGYGNIQYF

v_call: TRBV4-1
cdr3_aa: CASSQRQGAISGADTQYF

v_call: TRBV2
cdr3_aa: CASSLGSRNSPLHF

v_call: TRBV11-2
cdr3_aa: CASSNIRGRLNIQYF

v_call: TRBV4-3
cdr3_aa: CASSQDRGTATTGNTIYF

v_call: TRBV7-2
cdr3_aa: CASSPRTGGSGELFF

v_call: TRBV5-6
cdr3_aa: CASSPGQTYEQYF

v_call: TRBV5-1
cdr3_aa: CASSCPTRRGITTNEKLFF

v_call: TRBV2
cdr3_aa: CASSASGGSTDTQYF

v_call: TRBV7-2
cdr3_aa: CASSLRQGGAYEQYF

v_call: TRBV29-1
cdr3_aa: CSAWDREAPAEAFF

v_call: TRBV16
cdr3_aa: CASSQRVSAGGNYNEQFF

v_call: TRBV5-5
cdr3_aa: CASSLDRGRGAFF

v_call: TRBV5-5
cdr3_aa: CASSPPSYTEAFF

v_call: TRBV27
cdr3_aa: CASSFTRDYTGELFF

v_call: TRBV6-5
cdr3_aa: CASSLSLSGGELFF

v_call: TRBV9
cdr3_aa: CASSVGQGTNTGELFF

v_call: TRBV27
cdr3_aa: CASSLNPRDGYTF

v_call: TRBV2
cdr3_aa: CASRGDRGAQFF

v_call: TRBV14
cdr3_aa: CASSSLSNSRADTQYF

v_call: TRBV15
cdr3_aa: CATSRGTGMNTEAFF

v_call: TRBV27
cdr3_aa: CASNLAGGLYNEQFF

v_call: TRBV5-1
cdr3_aa: CASSLGSYYEQYF

v_call: TRBV5-1
cdr3_aa: CASSWGGGSYNEQFF

v_call: TRBV6-5
cdr3_aa: CASSPGGSGYGYTF

v_call: TRBV19
cdr3_aa: CASSKLDRENQPQHF